This T cell receptor beta chain was captured in a study of metastatic and nonmetastatic thyroid tumors. Turning to the study itself: Across blood and tumor or nodule tissue, repertoires from malignant and benign thyroid patients were compared with one another. Study-level results: A significant increase in TCR beta diversity was reportedly seen in malignant thyroid tumors relative to benign nodules, in blood and tumor.

Thyroid surgery had not been preceded by any treatment in any patient. The V gene's germline CDR1 is SEHNR and CDR2 FQNEAQ (reference sequence). Trimming cost V 3 bases and J 6 bases, with 6 bases left between them. The CDR3 is 12 residues long. This clone was counted ten times or more. Its antigen remains unknown. Methods used by the authors: CDR3 was compared across clinicopathological groups, and the resulting differences were used to build a distant-metastasis classifier for papillary thyroid cancer. TCRdb re-called the PCR reads with MiXCR. TCRdb's processing, not the study's, gives the V and J calls here. The data contain roughly 93,000 clones, about 12% of them seen just once; the ten biggest clones take up about 10%.

The origin of this receptor is a female donor with papillary thyroid cancer or a benign thyroid nodule (not recorded which). Some clones in this sample may be carry-over from other donors' samples. Sequenced sample: blood. The chain employs TRBV7-9 and TRBJ1-5; D remains ambiguous. The CDR3 sequence: CASSLEGQPQHF. The DNA for the CDR3 is TGTGCCAGCAGCTTGGAGGGTCAGCCCCAGCATTTT. Looking up the rest from reference TRBV7-9 and TRBJ1-5 gives the full variable domain: DTGVSQNPRHKITKRGQNVTFRCDPISEHNRLYWYRQTLGQGPEFLTYFQNEAQLEKSRLLSDRFSAERPKGSFSTLEIQRTEQGDSAMYLCASSLEGQPQHFGDGTRLSIL.